This is a list of T cell receptor beta chains from one sample in a study of T cells after yellow fever vaccination. Each CDR3 protein gets one entry after TCRdb re-called the 5' RACE reads with MiXCR. Of about 210,000 distinct CDR3 sequences in the sample, 3.2% were seen once. The material sequenced was CD4+ T cells sorted from PBMCs, taken 10 days after the yellow fever booster vaccination. The receptors were gathered from a man between 18 and 35 years old who received the YFV17D yellow fever vaccine. Each CDR3 is given with its conserved first and last residue. A D gene is named only where the DNA matches it firmly. The size field is filled for only some rows; it gives once, few, many or a size class.

V gene,J gene,D gene,clone size,CDR3 DNA,CDR3 protein
TRBV20-1,TRBJ1-5,TRBD1,.,TGCAGTGCTAGGGCCCCGTACAGGGGGCTAGGCAATCAGCCCCAGCATTTT,CSARAPYRGLGNQPQHF
TRBV20-1,TRBJ2-5,TRBD2,many,TGCAGTGCTAGAGCCGTAGCGGGGGAGTACCAAGAGACCCAGTACTTC,CSARAVAGEYQETQYF
TRBV9,TRBJ2-5,.,many,TGTGCCAGCAGTGACGTCGGGGCAGGGGAGACCCAGTACTTC,CASSDVGAGETQYF
TRBV3-1,TRBJ1-4,TRBD1,many,TGTGCCAGCAGCCGACAGGGCGACGGTGAAAAACTGTTTTTT,CASSRQGDGEKLFF
TRBV19,TRBJ1-1,.,.,TGTGCCAGTAGTCCCGGTGGAGCTAAGAACACTGAAGCTTTCTTT,CASSPGGAKNTEAFF
TRBV20-1,TRBJ2-7,.,few,TGCAGTGCTAGAGATGCCTCTAGCCCTTACGAGCAGTACTTC,CSARDASSPYEQYF
TRBV20-1,TRBJ2-1,.,.,TGCAGTGCTCCCCCCAGTCGGGGCAGGGTCGACTACAATGAGCAGTTCTTC,CSAPPSRGRVDYNEQFF
TRBV7-2,TRBJ2-2,.,.,TGTGCCAGAAGCCCCAACCAGCTCCGGGAGCTGTTTTTT,CARSPNQLRELFF
TRBV6-1,TRBJ2-7,.,.,TGTGCCAGCAGTGAAAGGGGCTACGAGCAGTACTTC,CASSERGYEQYF
TRBV6-6,TRBJ1-5,TRBD1,many,TGTGCCAGCAGTTACGTTGGGACAGGGGTACTAGCTGGCAATCAGCCCCAGCATTTT,CASSYVGTGVLAGNQPQHF
TRBV4-3,TRBJ1-2,.,many,TGCGCCAGCAGCCAAGTAGGGCTGGGTGGCTACACCTTC,CASSQVGLGGYTF
TRBV5-4,TRBJ1-1,.,.,TGTGCCAGCAGCTTGTTCGACAGGCTGAACACTGAAGCTTTCTTT,CASSLFDRLNTEAFF
TRBV7-2,TRBJ2-1,TRBD1,many,TGTGCCAGCAGCAGGGGACAGCACAATGAGCAGTTCTTC,CASSRGQHNEQFF
TRBV10-3,TRBJ2-2,TRBD1,many,TGTGCCTCCTCAGGGGGCGGGGAGCTGTTTTTT,CASSGGGELFF
TRBV20-1,TRBJ1-1,.,.,TGCAGTGCTAGAGATGGGGGAGGGAATTGGGGCACTGAAGCTTTCTTT,CSARDGGGNWGTEAFF
TRBV7-2,TRBJ1-3,.,few,TGTGCCAGCAGCCCAGCCGGAGTACCTGGAAGCACCATATATTTT,CASSPAGVPGSTIYF
TRBV6-2/TRBV6-3,TRBJ1-4,.,.,TGTGCCAGCAGTCGACAGTTCCGTGAAGAAAAACTGTTTTTT,CASSRQFREEKLFF
TRBV7-6,TRBJ1-1,.,many,TGTGCCAGCAGCGGGAGTTACACTGAAGCTTTCTTT,CASSGSYTEAFF
TRBV7-2,TRBJ1-5,.,many,TGTGCCAGCAGCCGGGACACTCATAGCAATCAGCCCCAGCATTTT,CASSRDTHSNQPQHF
TRBV7-2,TRBJ1-2,TRBD1,few,TGTGCCAGCAGCTCAGGGACAGGGGGCGGCTACACCTTC,CASSSGTGGGYTF
TRBV7-3,TRBJ2-6,.,many,TGCGCCAGCAGCCTGCCCGGGGCCAACGTCCTGACTTTC,CASSLPGANVLTF
TRBV20-1,TRBJ2-1,TRBD2,many,TGCAGTGCTTCCCTAGCGGGGGGGCCCTACAATGAGCAGTTCTTC,CSASLAGGPYNEQFF
TRBV7-2,TRBJ2-3,TRBD2,few,TGTGCCAGCAGCCGGGGACTAGCGGGGCAGAGCAGGGTTACGCAGTATTTT,CASSRGLAGQSRVTQYF
TRBV20-1,TRBJ2-5,.,many,TGCAGTGCCCCCATTCCCGGACATGTACAGACCCAGTACTTC,CSAPIPGHVQTQYF
TRBV30,TRBJ1-4,TRBD1,few,TGTGCCTGGAGTGGGGACAGGGGATCGGAAAAACTGTTTTTT,CAWSGDRGSEKLFF
TRBV6-2/TRBV6-3,TRBJ2-7,TRBD2,few,TGTGCCAGCAGTTACAAACTAGCGGTTACGTCCTACTCCTACGAGCAGTACTTC,CASSYKLAVTSYSYEQYF
TRBV5-8,TRBJ2-7,TRBD2,.,TGTGCCAGCAGCTTTCAGGGCGGGGGCTACGAGCAGTACTTC,CASSFQGGGYEQYF
TRBV9,TRBJ2-2,.,many,TGTGCCAGCAGCGTAGGTGCAAACACCGGGGAGCTGTTTTTT,CASSVGANTGELFF
TRBV11-2,TRBJ1-6,.,many,TGTGCCAGCAGCCCGACAGATAATAATTCACCCCTCCACTTT,CASSPTDNNSPLHF
TRBV25-1,TRBJ1-4,TRBD1,few,TGTGCCAGCAGTGGTCACTGGACAGGGGATAATGAAAAACTGTTTTTT,CASSGHWTGDNEKLFF
TRBV20-1,TRBJ2-3,.,few,TGCAGTGCTAGGTCTAGCCGGCGCGGCACAGATACGCAGTATTTT,CSARSSRRGTDTQYF
TRBV7-2,TRBJ1-5,.,many,TGTGCCAGCAGCTTAATGGGGGGACGACAGCCCCAGCATTTT,CASSLMGGRQPQHF
TRBV7-7,TRBJ2-3,TRBD2,many,TGTGCTAGCAGCTTAGCGGGGAGTGGTACGCAGTATTTT,CASSLAGSGTQYF
TRBV7-7,TRBJ2-3,.,many,TGTGCTAGCAGCTACGCCCGGGGGAATACGCAGTATTTT,CASSYARGNTQYF
TRBV12-3/TRBV12-4,TRBJ2-3,TRBD2,many,TGTGCCAGCAGTCCAGTCGGGGGGGCAGGAGATACGCAGTATTTT,CASSPVGGAGDTQYF
TRBV6-4,TRBJ2-1,.,many,TGTGCCAGCAGCCCCATGAGGGGCGGCAATGAGCAGTTCTTC,CASSPMRGGNEQFF
TRBV6-6,TRBJ1-5,.,few,TGTGCCAGCCAGGGACCCTCCACAACCCTCCAGCATTTT,CASQGPSTTLQHF
TRBV30,TRBJ2-4,TRBD1,many,TGTGCCTGGAGTGCAGGGGGCAGGGACATTCAGTACTTC,CAWSAGGRDIQYF
TRBV7-2,TRBJ1-2,.,.,TGTGCCAGCAGCTCCTATGAGACAGGACAAGGCTACACCTTC,CASSSYETGQGYTF
TRBV6-5,TRBJ2-3,TRBD2,.,TGTGCCAGCAGCGGACTAGCGACAGATACGCAGTATTTT,CASSGLATDTQYF
TRBV18,TRBJ1-1,TRBD1,few,TGTGCCAGCTCACCCGGACAGGGTATGAACACTGAAGCTTTCTTT,CASSPGQGMNTEAFF
TRBV28,TRBJ2-3,.,.,TGTGCCAGCAGTGACTTCAGCACAGATACGCAGTATTTT,CASSDFSTDTQYF